This TCR beta chain was identified during a study of blood T cell repertoires in COVID-19. Study details: Donors in the United States, Italy and Spain gave samples during acute or convalescent COVID-19. T cells, B-cell-depleted T cells, or PBMCs provided the cDNA or gDNA that served as material.

Clones were read by immunoSEQ multiplex PCR, and TCRdb kept only the in-frame ones, dropping some. The profile shows 310,000 or so clones, around 87% of them singletons. V lost 5 bases, J lost 7 bases, and 10 bases stayed unmatched. Looked up from germline, CDR1 is SGHNT and CDR2 is YYREEE (reference sequence). This CDR3 has 15 amino acids. The sequence was obtained from a woman between 25 and 40 years old who had recovered from COVID-19. The sequenced sample was peripheral blood. The V gene is TRBV5-4, the J gene TRBJ2-3, with 10 bases lining up with TRBD2. DNA of the CDR3: TGTGCCAGCAGTACCGGACTAGCGGTAGGGTATACGCAGTATTTT. This encodes CASSTGLAVGYTQYF.